This T cell receptor beta chain comes out of a study of shared clonotypes between healthy human individuals. Findings of the study overall: Richness estimates generally favored naive over memory subsets. When compared with the clonotypes that were shared by all four sorted-subset donors, the non-shared clonotypes turned out to have lower generation probabilities.

A word on this clone: Antigen specificity is unknown.

Germline assignment: CDR1 SGHDN and CDR2 FVKESK. The CDR3 covers 18 residues. V lost 1 base, J lost 6 bases, and 24 bases lay in between. Researchers ran the assay at a deep level. Method: immunoSEQ multiplex PCR; TCRdb's copy keeps in-frame clones and lacks some. The sample contains around 2,000,000 clones, 95% of which appear only once. The source material was naive CD4+ T cells sorted from blood. As to subset: CD45RA+ positively selected. This receptor was identified in a man between 18 and 29 years old in good health. This chain uses TRBV14 with TRBJ1-1, with D perhaps TRBD1 (6 bases). The CDR3 coding sequence is TGTGCCAGCAGCCAAGGCCTTATTGGGGGCCCGTCCCTCGCTGAAGCTTTCTTT. Translated, it gives CASSQGLIGGPSLAEAFF. The entire variable domain, with the rest obtained from reference TRBV14 and TRBJ1-1, is as follows: EAGVTQFPSHSVIEKGQTVTLRCDPISGHDNLYWYRRVMGKEIKFLLHFVKESKQDESGMPNNRFLAERTGGTYSTLKVQPAELEDSGVYFCASSQGLIGGPSLAEAFFGQGTRLTVV.